This T cell receptor beta chain was identified in a study of T-cell reconstitution after alpha-beta-depleted transplantation in children. The study's findings and limits: Where some patients showed high TCRbeta diversity at day 60, it came from recipient T cells and thymic progenitors that had survived. Newly generated T cells supplied most T-cell counts and diversity one year post-transplant.

This clonotype has a handful of counts. Its cognate antigen is unknown. Preparation of the TCRbeta library involved a method that used unique molecular identifiers. From the PCR reads, TCRdb called clonotypes with MiXCR, one entry per CDR3 protein. The table has about 460,000 distinct CDR3 sequences, more than 9.5% seen once; the top ten hold 12% to 15%. The V gene's germline CDR1 is LGHNA and CDR2 YNFKEQ. J lost 3 bases, V lost 0 bases, and 13 bases had no gene match. The CDR3 sequence is 18 residues long. The sample was PBMCs, mostly from graft donor cells, taken 180 days after TCRalphabeta/CD19-depleted stem cell transplant. This clonotype originated in a female patient younger than 10 who had a stem cell transplant for aplastic anemia, so the T cells may come from the graft donor. The chain employs TRBV4-2 and TRBJ2-5, with 7 bases identical to TRBD1. CDR3 DNA sequence: TGTGCCAGCAGCCAAGAGCGCTTGGGACAGCCTGGAGAAGAGACCCAGTACTTC. The encoded protein is CASSQERLGQPGEETQYF.